These 10 T cell receptor beta chains came from one sample sequenced in a study of regulatory T cells in long-lasting Graves disease. Sequencing libraries for TCR beta were prepared with iRepertoire HTBI primers and Arm-PCR of CDR3 regions. TCRdb redid the calling of the multiplex PCR reads with MiXCR, one entry per CDR3 protein. The sample has about 330,000 distinct CDR3 sequences; roughly 17% are singletons. Time point defined: newly diagnosed GD, antithyroid drugs for less than 3 months. From PBMCs, RNA was extracted and then used to make the TCR library. The data were also submitted as part of a second study, on T cells in Graves' hyperthyroidism and ophthalmopathy.

Sample: peripheral blood mononuclear cells (PBMCs), taken at new diagnosis, from a patient treated with antithyroid drugs. Receptors were obtained from a woman between 18 and 29 years old with Graves disease.

This clonotype was counted at least ten times. This chain joins TRBV5-1 and TRBJ2-1; perhaps D is TRBD1 or TRBD2 (5 bases each). V was pared by 3 bases and J by 6 bases, with 19 bases between. There are 16 residues in the CDR3. CDR1 is SGHRS and CDR2 is YFSETQ in the germline V gene. The CDR3 sequence is CASSSKPGTSFNEQFF. The CDR3 DNA reads as TGCGCCAGCAGCTCTAAACCCGGGACCTCTTTCAATGAGCAGTTCTTC.

At least ten counts were recorded for this clonotype. The chain couples TRBV30 to TRBJ1-1, with D possibly being TRBD1 (5 bases). The germline V and J ends were trimmed by 5 bases and 1 base, with 5 bases remaining between them. In germline, CDR1 is GTSNPN, CDR2 SVGIG (reference sequence). The CDR3 is 11 amino acids. CDR3: CAWGQNTEAFF. CDR3 nucleotides: TGTGCCTGGGGACAGAACACTGAAGCTTTCTTT.

This clonotype has at least ten counts. V is TRBV10-3 and J is TRBJ1-4; D is ambiguous. Trimming stripped 3 bases from V and 5 bases from J, with 7 bases between. The CDR3 spans 13 residues. Germline CDR1 is ENHRY and CDR2 is SYGVKD. As DNA, the CDR3 is TGTGCCATCAGTGACAACCTCAATGAAAAACTGTTTTTT. Protein: CAISDNLNEKLFF.

The chain joins TRBV25-1 to TRBJ1-1, with D unclear. Trimming pared 4 bases from V and 4 bases from J, leaving 13 bases between. Germline V CDR1 and CDR2: MGHDK, SYGVNS. CDR3 length: 14 residues. The CDR3 DNA follows: TGTGCCAGCAGTGGGCCTACACGGGCCACTGAAGCTTTCTTT. It encodes CASSGPTRATEAFF.

There are a few counts of this clonotype. The chain combines TRBV28 with TRBJ2-1; the match to TRBD1 covers 7 bases. Trimming cost V 11 bases and J 7 bases; bases outside gene matches: 5. CDR1 is MDHEN and CDR2 is SYDVKM in the germline V gene. There are 11 residues in the CDR3. The CDR3, as DNA: TGTGCCGGACAGGTAGGGAATGAGCAGTTCTTC. Its translation is CAGQVGNEQFF.

This clonotype was seen more than once but under ten times. The chain couples TRBV6-1 to TRBJ1-1, with D possibly being TRBD1 (6 bases). Trimming left V 6 bases short and J 7 bases short, with 9 bases between. CDR3 size: 11 residues. The germline V gene has CDR1 MNHNS and CDR2 SASEGT. Written as DNA, the CDR3 is TGTGCCAGCAGGAGGGGGGTTGAAGCTTTCTTT. This encodes CASRRGVEAFF.

The chain employs TRBV7-3 and TRBJ1-1, with TRBD1 matching 7 bases. The CDR3 contains 21 residues. V gave up 5 bases and J gave up 4 bases; unmatched junction bases: 28. The germline V gene has CDR1 SGHTA and CDR2 FQGTGA. CDR3 sequence (DNA): TGTGCCAGCAGCCCTAGAACTTACGGCCACGGGACAGCCACCGGGGGCACTGAAGCTTTCTTT. Protein: CASSPRTYGHGTATGGTEAFF.

In this sample, this clonotype turned up many times. V is TRBV3-1 and J is TRBJ1-4; D is possibly TRBD1 (5 bases). Germline CDR1 is LGHDT and CDR2 is YNNKEL (reference sequence). Deletions cut 5 bases from V and 0 bases from J, with 16 bases between. This CDR3 spans 17 amino acids. CDR3 bases: TGTGCCAGCAGCAAAGGAGGGGATAGGGCAACTAATGAAAAACTGTTTTTT. This gives the protein CASSKGGDRATNEKLFF.

The chain joins TRBV6-1 to TRBJ2-7, with TRBD2 matching 11 bases. Losses at the gene ends were 5 bases for V and 4 bases for J; bases not matched to a gene: 7. Germline values: CDR1 MNHNS, CDR2 SASEGT. CDR3 length equals 15 residues. The CDR3: CASSSPPSGRYEQYF. In nucleotides, the CDR3 is TGTGCCAGCAGTAGCCCCCCTAGCGGGAGGTACGAGCAGTACTTC.

At least ten counts were recorded for this clonotype. The chain joins TRBV6-5 to TRBJ2-2; perhaps TRBD1 as D (5 bases). The CDR3 is 14 amino acids. V dropped 4 bases and J dropped 6 bases, with 12 bases sitting between them. CDR1 is MNHEY and CDR2 is SVGAGI in the germline V gene. The CDR3 spells CASSSTVLAGELFF. The CDR3 coding sequence is TGTGCCAGCAGTTCGACAGTCCTTGCCGGGGAGCTGTTTTTT.